This T cell receptor (beta chain) was identified during a study of blood T cells in healthy people across ages. Background on the study: With template switching, about one barcoded beta molecule was captured per two T cells.

The length of the CDR3 is 12 residues. The germline V gene has CDR1 SQVTM and CDR2 ANQGSEA. V was cut by 7 bases and J by 3 bases, with 13 bases left in between. PCR was performed a second time for about 7 to 11 cycles using a sample-barcoded 5' primer and a J-beta primer mix. TCRdb reprocessed the 5' RACE reads via MiXCR and lists one record per CDR3 protein. The table includes 780,000 or so distinct CDR3 sequences, about 56% detected once. The sequence was obtained from a man aged 35-49 years in good health. The V gene is TRBV29-1, the J gene TRBJ2-7; D perhaps matches TRBD2 (6 bases). What was sequenced was blood. The CDR3 is CSARTAGYEQYF. The DNA for the CDR3 is TGCAGCGCCCGAACAGCGGGCTACGAGCAGTACTTC.